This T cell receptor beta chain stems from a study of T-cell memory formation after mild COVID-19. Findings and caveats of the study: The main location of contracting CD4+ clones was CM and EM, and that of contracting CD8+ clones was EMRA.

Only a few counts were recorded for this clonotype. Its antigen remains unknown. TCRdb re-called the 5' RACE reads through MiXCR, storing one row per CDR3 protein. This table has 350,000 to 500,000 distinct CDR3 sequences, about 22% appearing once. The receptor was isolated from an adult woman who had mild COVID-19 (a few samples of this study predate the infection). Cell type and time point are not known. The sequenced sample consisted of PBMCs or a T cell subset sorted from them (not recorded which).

CDR3 DNA: TGTGCCAGCCGAATTTCCCACAGGGATCATGGCTACACCTTC. Its protein product is CASRISHRDHGYTF. The chain uses TRBV12-3 or TRBV12-4 and TRBJ1-2, with a weak D call TRBD1 (6 bases). There are 14 residues in the CDR3. The V and J ends lost 8 bases and 6 bases respectively, with 19 bases between them.